This TCR beta chain is drawn from a study of somatic mutations in cytotoxic T cells in rheumatoid arthritis. Study-level findings and limits: Rheumatoid arthritis patients showed slight TRBV07 underrepresentation, and this was not adjusted for multiple comparisons. For rheumatoid arthritis patients, CD8+ clonality increased with age, whereas it did not in healthy controls. Compared with age-matched healthy controls, rheumatoid arthritis patients did not differ significantly in CD8+ T-cell clonality.

On this clone itself: Antigen unknown.

This CDR3 has 16 amino acids. Germline assignment: CDR1 MGHRA and CDR2 YSYEKL. V lost 4 bases to trimming and J lost 0 bases, with 13 bases between them. Both CD4+ and CD8+ cells were separated through positive magnetic bead selection, and their purity was verified using flow cytometry. TCRdb's copy holds only in-frame clones and misses some; the assay was immunoSEQ multiplex PCR. The sample consists of about 8,600 clones, roughly 76% of them appearing once. The V and J genes are TRBV4-1 and TRBJ2-1; TRBD2 might be the D (6 bases). Material: CD8+ T cells sorted from blood. The receptor was isolated from a woman aged 45-60 years in good health. DNA of the CDR3: TGCGCCAGCAGCCCGAGTAGCGGAAGCTCCTACAATGAGCAGTTCTTC. Translated, it gives CASSPSSGSSYNEQFF.